This T cell receptor beta chain was observed in a study of blood T cells in healthy people across ages. The second PCR ran about 6 to 11 cycles with a sample-barcoded 5' primer and J-beta primers. MiXCR, applied by TCRdb to the 5' RACE reads, yields one record per CDR3 protein. The sample has approximately 1.5 million distinct CDR3 sequences; around 40% are singletons. V lost 6 bases, J lost 9 bases, and 10 bases stayed unmatched. The CDR3 has 16 amino acids. This receptor was identified in a woman aged 18-29 years in good health. The V and J genes are TRBV12-3 or TRBV12-4 and TRBJ2-1, with TRBD2 identical over 14 bases. The sequenced sample was blood. The CDR3 is CASSPAGTSGSFEQFF. DNA for the CDR3: TGTGCCAGCAGCCCAGCCGGGACTAGCGGGAGTTTTGAGCAGTTCTTC.